The rows below give T cell receptor beta chains drawn from one sample of a study of T cell changes during pregnancy in multiple sclerosis. The assay was immunoSEQ multiplex PCR, and TCRdb's table has in-frame clones only and misses some. Among over 30,000 clones listed, about 90% were seen once. The specimen was CD4+ T cells from peripheral blood mononuclear cells, collected before pregnancy. All receptors derive from a female donor with multiple sclerosis, enrolled in a pregnancy study. Each CDR3 is given with its conserved first and last residue. A D gene is named only where the DNA matches it firmly. The size entry is marked missing in some rows and otherwise reads once, few, many or a size class.

v_call	clone_size	j_call	d_call	cdr3_aa	cdr3_nt
TRBV10-3	-	TRBJ1-3	TRBD1	CAIRGQGTGNTIYF	TGTGCCATCAGAGGACAGGGAACCGGAAACACCATATATTTT
TRBV27	-	TRBJ2-1	TRBD2	CASTPLSGTSGYNEQFF	TGTGCCAGCACTCCCTTGAGCGGGACTAGCGGATACAATGAGCAGTTCTTC
TRBV5-1	-	TRBJ2-7	-	CASSQRTEYEQYF	TGCGCCAGCAGCCAAAGGACAGAGTACGAGCAGTACTTC
TRBV27	-	TRBJ2-7	TRBD1	CATRGGGYEQYF	TGTGCCACCCGAGGGGGCGGATACGAGCAGTACTTC
TRBV10-3	-	TRBJ1-2	-	CAIRGDRTPYGYTF	TGTGCCATCAGGGGTGACAGGACCCCCTATGGCTACACCTTC
TRBV28	-	TRBJ2-1	TRBD2	CASSLASGRVESNEQFF	TGTGCCAGCAGTTTGGCTAGCGGGAGGGTTGAATCCAATGAGCAGTTCTTC
TRBV19	-	TRBJ2-5	-	CASSIGTPQETQYF	TGTGCCAGTAGTATCGGGACACCTCAAGAGACCCAGTACTTC
TRBV5-6	once	TRBJ2-3	-	CASSLGRRDTQYF	TGTGCCAGCAGCTTAGGCCGGCGGGATACGCAGTATTTT
TRBV10-3	-	TRBJ1-3	-	CAISEATVPTGNTIYF	TGTGCCATCAGTGAGGCGACAGTGCCGACTGGAAACACCATATATTTT
TRBV5-4	-	TRBJ1-4	-	CASSPGVDEKLFF	TGTGCCAGCAGCCCCGGGGTAGATGAAAAACTGTTTTTT
TRBV11-2	-	TRBJ2-7	-	CASSPRGERVLNYEQYF	TGTGCCAGCAGCCCCCGTGGGGAGCGGGTACTTAACTACGAGCAGTACTTC
TRBV2	-	TRBJ1-4	TRBD1	CASSGQGQKDEKLFF	TGTGCCAGCAGTGGGCAGGGACAGAAAGATGAAAAACTGTTTTTT
TRBV4-2	-	TRBJ1-2	TRBD1	CASAQTGGARGYTF	TGTGCCAGCGCCCAGACAGGGGGCGCGAGGGGCTACACCTTC
TRBV2	-	TRBJ2-7	TRBD2	CASIPGLAVRFSSYEQYF	TGTGCCAGCATTCCGGGACTAGCGGTGCGTTTTAGCTCCTACGAGCAGTACTTC
TRBV7-2	-	TRBJ2-3	-	CASSSVGQSADTQYF	TGTGCCAGCAGTTCTGTAGGTCAGAGCGCAGATACGCAGTATTTT
TRBV5-5	-	TRBJ2-2	-	CASSMGAVTGELFF	TGTGCCAGCAGCATGGGGGCCGTCACCGGGGAGCTGTTTTTT
TRBV6-6	-	TRBJ1-1	TRBD1	CASNNQGQGLAFF	TGTGCCAGCAACAACCAGGGACAGGGGCTGGCTTTCTTT
TRBV30	-	TRBJ1-6	-	CAWSVLRTLSPLHF	TGTGCCTGGAGTGTACTGCGGACACTCTCCCCCCTCCACTTT
TRBV13	-	TRBJ2-1	-	CASSNQKAEYSYNEQFF	TGTGCCAGCAGCAATCAGAAGGCGGAATACTCCTACAATGAGCAGTTCTTC
TRBV19	-	TRBJ2-5	-	CASSIAGYQETQYF	TGTGCCAGTAGTATAGCGGGGTACCAAGAGACCCAGTACTTC
TRBV7-7	-	TRBJ2-7	TRBD2	CASSLGSGSSYEQYF	TGTGCCAGCAGCTTGGGTAGCGGGAGTTCCTACGAGCAGTACTTC
TRBV2	once	TRBJ2-7	-	CASRSGYEQYF	TGTGCCAGCAGGAGCGGGTACGAGCAGTACTTC
TRBV2	-	TRBJ1-5	-	CASSEKWGQSNQPQHF	TGTGCCAGCAGTGAAAAGTGGGGGCAAAGCAATCAGCCCCAGCATTTT
TRBV5-1	once	TRBJ1-1	-	CASSFSGTTAEAFF	TGCGCCAGCAGCTTCAGTGGGACAACAGCTGAAGCTTTCTTT
TRBV5-1	-	TRBJ2-5	-	CASSLEWREETQYF	TGCGCCAGCAGCTTGGAGTGGAGGGAGGAGACCCAGTACTTC
TRBV5-1	-	TRBJ1-1	-	CASSLGRGSEAFF	TGCGCCAGCAGCTTGGGGAGGGGCTCTGAAGCTTTCTTT
TRBV7-3	-	TRBJ2-3	TRBD1	CASSATGTDTQYF	TGTGCCAGCAGCGCGACAGGGACCGATACGCAGTATTTT
TRBV5-4	-	TRBJ2-1	-	CASSLGSPGELYNEQFF	TGTGCCAGCAGCTTGGGGTCCCCGGGAGAGTTGTACAATGAGCAGTTCTTC
TRBV5-1	-	TRBJ2-1	TRBD2	CASSPGLAGGPLRDNEQFF	TGCGCCAGCAGCCCGGGACTAGCGGGAGGCCCCCTGAGGGACAATGAGCAGTTCTTC
TRBV6-1	-	TRBJ1-1	TRBD1	CASSVQGVVTEAFF	TGTGCCAGCAGTGTGCAGGGGGTAGTCACTGAAGCTTTCTTT
TRBV5-1	-	TRBJ2-7	TRBD1	CASSPPSGTGTYEQYF	TGCGCCAGCAGCCCGCCCTCCGGGACAGGGACCTACGAGCAGTACTTC
TRBV30	-	TRBJ2-5	TRBD2	CAWSLGLAAPGETQYF	TGTGCCTGGAGTCTCGGACTAGCGGCACCGGGAGAGACCCAGTACTTC
TRBV9	-	TRBJ2-7	TRBD2	CASSVGPGRGLGEQYF	TGTGCCAGCAGCGTAGGTCCAGGGAGGGGCCTGGGGGAGCAGTACTTC
TRBV9	once	TRBJ2-7	-	CASSPNSGPIYEQYF	TGTGCCAGCAGCCCCAACAGCGGGCCTATCTACGAGCAGTACTTC
TRBV6-1	-	TRBJ1-2	TRBD1	CASSWDSPNYGYTF	TGTGCCAGCAGTTGGGACAGTCCTAACTATGGCTACACCTTC
TRBV7-7	-	TRBJ2-1	TRBD2	CASSLWRGSCDNEQFF	TGTGCTAGCAGCTTATGGCGCGGGAGTTGTGACAATGAGCAGTTCTTC
TRBV25-1	few	TRBJ1-2	-	CASSESRGSYGYTF	TGTGCCAGCAGTGAAAGCAGGGGTAGCTATGGCTACACCTTC
TRBV1	-	TRBJ2-1	-	CTSSQSGWSGSSYNEQFF	TGCACCAGCAGCCAATCGGGTTGGAGCGGGAGCTCCTACAATGAGCAGTTCTTC
TRBV18	-	TRBJ1-2	-	CASSPNRPGGGVYGYTF	TGTGCCAGCTCACCAAATCGGCCGGGGGGGGGCGTCTATGGCTACACCTTC
TRBV29-1	once	TRBJ1-1	-	CSVHRATEAFF	TGCAGCGTTCACAGGGCCACTGAAGCTTTCTTT
TRBV5-4	-	TRBJ1-1	-	CASSSAGRMNTEAFF	TGTGCCAGCAGCTCGGCGGGACGGATGAACACTGAAGCTTTCTTT
TRBV2	-	TRBJ2-3	-	CASSGTDSTDTQYF	TGTGCCAGCAGTGGAACGGACTCCACAGATACGCAGTATTTT
TRBV6-6	-	TRBJ2-3	-	CASSYGGGFTDTQYF	TGTGCCAGCAGTTACGGTGGCGGCTTCACAGATACGCAGTATTTT
TRBV28	-	TRBJ1-1	-	CASSLQVTEAFF	TGTGCCAGCAGTCTCCAGGTAACTGAAGCTTTCTTT
TRBV5-1	-	TRBJ2-1	TRBD1	CASSLMGQGGDEQFF	TGCGCCAGCAGCTTAATGGGACAGGGAGGAGATGAGCAGTTCTTC
TRBV7-8	-	TRBJ2-7	-	CASSLAFQGYEQYF	TGTGCCAGCAGCTTAGCTTTCCAGGGCTACGAGCAGTACTTC